This record looks at one T cell receptor (beta chain) sequence and its context. This specimen belongs to a study of blood T cell repertoires in COVID-19. The CDR3 covers 11 residues. Trimming pared 7 bases from V and 2 bases from J, leaving 5 bases between. Sequencing used immunoSEQ multiplex PCR; TCRdb keeps in-frame clones, though not all of them. This table holds hundreds of thousands of clones, around 87% found once. The TCR comes from a woman in her 50s who had recovered from COVID-19. The chain combines TRBV12-3 or TRBV12-4 with TRBJ1-2; D gene uncertain. Sequences were obtained from peripheral blood. The CDR3 coding sequence is TGTGCCAGCAAGGAGAACTATGGCTACACCTTC. Protein: CASKENYGYTF.